The 24 T cell receptor beta chains presented below share a single source sample, sequenced in a study of blood T cell repertoires in COVID-19. Sequencing used immunoSEQ multiplex PCR; TCRdb keeps in-frame clones, though not all of them. The data hold 200,000 to 250,000 clones, with 83% observed a single time. Specimen: PBMCs or T cells enriched from blood (not recorded which). These receptors were taken from a woman aged 40 to 49 who had been exposed to COVID-19.

This clone was seen a handful of times. At one end the junction does not follow the germline gene, possibly because of a read error. The V gene is TRBV19, the J gene TRBJ1-4; maybe TRBD1 (5 bases). CDR1 is LNHDA and CDR2 is SQIVND in the germline V gene (reference sequence). This CDR3 has 11 residues. The CDR3 is CASSLRDSVSF. DNA for the CDR3: TGTGCCAGTAGTCTACGGGACTCCGTCTCTTTT. Complete variable domain (other parts from reference TRBV19 and TRBJ1-4): DGGITQSPKYLFRKEGQNVTLSCEQNLNHDAMYWYRQDPGQGLRLIYYSQIVNDFQKGDIAEGYSVSREKKESFPLTVTSAQKNPTAFYLCASSLRDSVSFGSGTQLSVL.

This chain uses TRBV6-2 or TRBV6-3 with TRBJ2-3; tentative D call: TRBD2 (6 bases). V shed 0 bases and J shed 14 bases, with 27 bases lying between them. In germline, CDR1 is MNHEY, CDR2 SVGEGT. The CDR3 contains 17 residues. CDR3 nucleotides: TGTGCCAGCAGTTACTCAACTGGCGGGGACTTAATACCGCCAACGTATTTT. Protein product: CASSYSTGGDLIPPTYF.

This clone was recorded once. J is TRBJ1-1 and V is TRBV28, with 8 positions matching TRBD1. Losses at the gene ends were 5 bases for V and 4 bases for J; bases not matched to a gene: 9. The length of the CDR3 is 15 residues. CDR1 is MDHEN, CDR2 SYDVKM, per germline. The CDR3 reads CASSMTGATGTEAFF. The DNA for the CDR3 is TGTGCCAGCAGTATGACAGGGGCCACCGGCACTGAAGCTTTCTTT.

This clone has just one count. The CDR3 DNA reads as TGCGCCAGCAGCCCGGCGGACAGGGGAGGTCAGCCCCAGCATTTT. It translates to CASSPADRGGQPQHF. V usage is TRBV4-1 and J usage is TRBJ1-5; 9 bases agree with TRBD1. This CDR3 spans 15 amino acids. The junction had 7 bases not matched to a gene; V was cut back by 4 bases and J by 6 bases. Germline V CDR1 and CDR2: MGHRA, YSYEKL.

V gene TRBV19 combines with J gene TRBJ2-3; the D gene is possibly TRBD2 (5 bases). CDR1 and CDR2 (germline): LNHDA, SQIVND (reference sequence). V was clipped by 5 bases and J by 6 bases, with 15 bases between them. This CDR3 has 14 residues. CDR3 amino acids: CASSPRGSVDTQYF. CDR3 bases: TGTGCCAGTAGTCCCCGGGGTAGTGTCGATACGCAGTATTTT.

V gene TRBV2 combines with J gene TRBJ2-3, with TRBD1 as a possible D gene (5 bases). The V and J ends lost 7 bases and 1 base respectively, with 15 bases between them. Germline lookup yields CDR1 SNHLY and CDR2 FYNNEI. The CDR3 runs to 15 residues. The CDR3 DNA reads as TGTGCCAGCATCATGGACATATATCGCACAGATACGCAGTATTTT. Its translation: CASIMDIYRTDTQYF.

In its sample, this clone was seen a few times. This rearrangement joins TRBV7-3 to TRBJ2-5, with D possibly being TRBD2 (6 bases). V shed 5 bases and J shed 1 base, with 14 bases lying between them. The CDR3 consists of 15 residues. Per germline, CDR1 SGHTA and CDR2 FQGTGA. CDR3 in amino acids: CASSKTSGSQETQYF. In DNA, the CDR3 is TGTGCCAGCAGCAAAACCTCCGGGAGCCAAGAGACCCAGTACTTC.

The V and J genes are TRBV5-1 and TRBJ2-5, with TRBD2 identical over 8 bases. Germline values: CDR1 SGHRS, CDR2 YFSETQ. Losses at the gene ends were 1 base for V and 2 bases for J; bases not matched to a gene: 4. The CDR3 extends over 15 amino acids. The CDR3 region is CASSLYGGGQETQYF. CDR3 in DNA: TGCGCCAGCAGCTTGTATGGCGGGGGGCAAGAGACCCAGTACTTC.

V and J are TRBV6-1 and TRBJ2-6; D is unresolved. From germline, CDR1 is MNHNS and CDR2 SASEGT. This CDR3 is 12 amino acids long. V lost 1 base and J lost 12, with 7 bases in between. CDR3 nucleotides: TGTGCCAGCAGTGAAGTGCAGGTCGTCCTGACTTTC. Translating it yields CASSEVQVVLTF.

The chain couples TRBV28 to TRBJ2-7; D is perhaps TRBD2 (5 bases). CDR1 and CDR2 (germline): MDHEN, SYDVKM. This CDR3 contains 15 residues. Trimming shortened V by 6 bases and J by 2 bases, and 17 bases separated the two germline ends. As DNA, the CDR3 is TGTGCCAGCAGCCGCGCTTACGAGGGTACCTACGAGCAGTACTTC. Translation gives CASSRAYEGTYEQYF.

The V and J genes are TRBV7-9 and TRBJ2-7; the match to TRBD1 covers 7 bases. The V gene's germline CDR1 is SEHNR and CDR2 FQNEAQ (reference sequence). This CDR3 is built from 13 residues. With V trimmed by 7 bases and J by 3 bases, 6 bases remained unmatched. The CDR3: CASTTGDLYEQYF. The CDR3 DNA is TGTGCCAGCACAACAGGGGATCTCTACGAGCAGTACTTC.

The chain has TRBV5-5 and TRBJ2-1, with a possible D match to TRBD1 (6 bases). CDR1 and CDR2 from the germline V gene are SGHKS and YYEKEE (reference sequence). This CDR3 has 17 residues. Trimming took 3 bases from V and 7 from J, leaving 23 bases between them. The CDR3 reads CASSSKPRERGMNEQFF. As DNA, the CDR3 is TGTGCCAGCAGCTCGAAGCCCAGGGAAAGGGGGATGAATGAGCAGTTCTTC.

The chain recombines TRBV2 with TRBJ2-2; D may be TRBD2 (7 bases). V was trimmed by 10 bases and J by 2 bases, leaving 17 bases between them. CDR1 SNHLY and CDR2 FYNNEI come from the germline V gene. This CDR3 contains 15 residues. This chain's CDR3 is CATQGGGRNTGELFF. DNA for the CDR3: TGTGCCACCCAAGGCGGGGGCCGAAACACCGGGGAGCTGTTTTTT.

In its sample, this clone was seen many times. CDR3 amino acids: CASSFTGAHEQYF. In nucleotides, the CDR3 is TGTGCCAGCAGCTTTACAGGGGCCCACGAGCAGTACTTC. The genes are TRBV7-9 and TRBJ2-7; TRBD1 matches 7 bases. The CDR3 extends over 13 amino acids. V lost 3 bases, J lost 5 bases, and 4 bases stayed unmatched. CDR1 is SEHNR and CDR2 is FQNEAQ in the germline V gene (reference sequence).

The chain employs TRBV2 and TRBJ2-1; D possibly corresponds to TRBD2 (5 bases). This CDR3 comprises 14 residues. The germline gives CDR1 SNHLY, CDR2 FYNNEI. Trimming pared 0 bases from V and 6 bases from J, leaving 9 bases between. The CDR3 DNA sequence: TGTGCCAGCAGTGAAGCGACTACCTCCAATGAGCAGTTCTTC. Translating it yields CASSEATTSNEQFF.

The gene calls are TRBV28 and TRBJ2-4, with 9 bases identical to TRBD1. CDR3 length: 12 amino acids. Germline CDR1 and CDR2: MDHEN and SYDVKM. Germline trimming cut 7 bases from V and 7 bases from J; bases unmatched to any gene: 2. The CDR3 is CASKQGANIQYF. The CDR3 DNA is TGTGCCAGCAAACAGGGGGCGAACATTCAGTACTTC.

This clone was seen once. J is TRBJ1-2 and V is TRBV28; 8 bases align to TRBD1. Trimming took 3 bases from V and 5 from J; bases not matched to a gene: 2. The CDR3 consists of 13 residues. Germline loops: CDR1 MDHEN, CDR2 SYDVKM. The CDR3 loop reads CASSFGQGYGYTF. The CDR3 DNA sequence: TGTGCCAGCAGTTTCGGACAGGGTTATGGCTACACCTTC.

This chain joins TRBV11-2 and TRBJ1-1, with D perhaps matching TRBD1 (5 bases). Germline assignment: CDR1 SGHAT and CDR2 FQNNGV. Trimming removed 5 bases at V and 4 bases at J, with 17 bases between. CDR3 length: 15 residues. In DNA, the CDR3 is TGTGCCAGCAGCCTTCATAACAATCAGGGCACTGAAGCTTTCTTT. Amino acid sequence: CASSLHNNQGTEAFF.

This clone was found once. V gene TRBV11-2 combines with J gene TRBJ1-6; TRBD1 might be the D (6 bases). The CDR3 has 14 amino acids. CDR1 and CDR2 from the germline V gene are SGHAT and FQNNGV. V lost 7 bases and J 7 bases, leaving 14 bases between the germline ends. DNA for the CDR3: TGTGCCAGCAACGGGGGGGCGTCGAATTCACCCCTCCACTTT. Its translation: CASNGGASNSPLHF.

The chain employs TRBV5-1 and TRBJ1-1; a possible D gene is TRBD1 (6 bases). The CDR3 is made up of 14 amino acids. The ends were cut back, 4 bases at V and 4 bases at J, with 14 bases in the middle. The germline CDR1 and CDR2 sequences are SGHRS and YFSETQ. The CDR3 spells CASSGGQSGTEAFF. The CDR3 nucleotides are TGCGCCAGCAGCGGTGGACAGAGCGGCACTGAAGCTTTCTTT.

V usage is TRBV18 and J usage is TRBJ1-1, with TRBD1 identical over 7 bases. The germline V gene encodes CDR1 KGHSH and CDR2 LQKENI. V was pared by 0 bases and J by 10 bases, with 11 bases of the junction left unmatched. The CDR3 is made up of 15 amino acids. The DNA for the CDR3 is TGTGCCAGCTCACCACCCGGGGACAGAAGTGCTTCAGCTTTCTTT. Translating it yields CASSPPGDRSASAFF.

Here the CDR3 reads CASSQATGVGGNTIYF. For the CDR3, the DNA is TGCGCCAGCAGCCAAGCGACAGGGGTAGGAGGAAACACCATATATTTT. The chain couples TRBV4-3 to TRBJ1-3; TRBD1 matches 8 bases. The V segment lost 1 base and the J segment 4 bases; nucleotides outside the gene matches: 6. CDR3 length: 16 residues. Germline CDR1 and CDR2: LGHNA and YSLEER.

The CDR3 here is CASSLYTGGEKQYF. The CDR3 DNA follows: TGTGCCAGCAGCCTCTATACAGGGGGCGAGAAGCAGTACTTC. V and J are TRBV3-1 (or the pseudogene TRBV3-2) and TRBJ2-7; 9 nucleotides line up with TRBD1. Germline lookup yields CDR1 LGHDT and CDR2 YNNKEL (reference sequence). The CDR3 runs 14 residues. Trimming took 4 bases from V and 8 from J; bases not matched to a gene: 9.

The gene calls are TRBV4-2 and TRBJ1-1; 7 bases align to TRBD1. Trimming took 1 base from V and 2 from J; bases not matched to a gene: 7. In germline, CDR1 is LGHNA, CDR2 YNFKEQ. This CDR3 spans 16 amino acids. The DNA for the CDR3 is TGTGCCAGCAGCCAAGTCGAGGGGACAGTAAACACTGAAGCTTTCTTT. Its translation is CASSQVEGTVNTEAFF.